In this sample, the clone carrying this TCR beta chain turned up a few times. What it recognizes is unknown. CDR1 MNHEY and CDR2 SVGEGT come from the germline V gene. The CDR3 is 14 amino acids. V dropped 7 bases and J dropped 6 bases, with 15 bases sitting between them. For the second PCR, which ran for roughly 7 to 11 cycles, a sample-barcoded 5' primer and a J-beta primer mix were used. TCRdb reprocessed the 5' RACE reads with MiXCR, giving one entry per CDR3 protein. This table has over 600,000 distinct CDR3 sequences, under 25% appearing once. Healthy Caucasians from Russia aged about 6 to 90 served as donors. These data originate in a study of blood T cells in healthy people across ages. Study-level points and caveats: Among T cells, TCR beta diversity per million cells dropped roughly linearly as age rose.

Sequenced sample: blood. The source is a man aged 65 to 79 in good health. The chain combines TRBV6-2 or TRBV6-3 with TRBJ2-2; no firm D call. The CDR3 sequence is CASTSSLLAGELFF. DNA of the CDR3: TGTGCCAGCACTAGTTCTCTATTGGCCGGGGAGCTGTTTTTT.